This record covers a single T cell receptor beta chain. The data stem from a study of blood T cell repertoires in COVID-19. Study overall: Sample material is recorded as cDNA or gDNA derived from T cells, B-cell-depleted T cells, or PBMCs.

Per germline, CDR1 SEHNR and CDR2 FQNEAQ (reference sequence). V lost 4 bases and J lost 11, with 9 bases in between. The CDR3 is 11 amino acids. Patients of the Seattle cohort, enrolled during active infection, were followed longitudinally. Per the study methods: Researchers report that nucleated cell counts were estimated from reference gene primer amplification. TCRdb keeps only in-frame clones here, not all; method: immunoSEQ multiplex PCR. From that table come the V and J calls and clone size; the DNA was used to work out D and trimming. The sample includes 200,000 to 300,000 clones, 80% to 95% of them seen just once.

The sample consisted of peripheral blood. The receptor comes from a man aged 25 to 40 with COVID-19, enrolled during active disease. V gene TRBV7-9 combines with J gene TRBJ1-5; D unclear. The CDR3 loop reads CASSSSSAQHF. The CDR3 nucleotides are TGTGCCAGCAGCTCCTCTTCAGCCCAGCATTTT.